This entry is about one T cell receptor (beta chain). Its antigen is as yet unknown. Sequenced material consisted of expressed TCRB transcripts (all of the isolated RNA was reverse transcribed). Sequenced by immunoSEQ multiplex PCR; TCRdb stores in-frame clones only, minus some. This sample has about 260,000 clones; just over 20% occur once, and the top ten carry around 0.029%. The data belong to a study of beta chain features in type 1 diabetes. Overall study results and limits: Moderate but significant shortening of TCRB CDR3s was recorded in all four CD4+ subsets from Type 1 diabetes patients.

The CDR3 runs to 14 residues. J lost 9 bases, V lost 1 base, and 4 bases had no gene match. Germline CDR1 MGHRA, CDR2 YSYEKL. The TCR was taken from a middle-aged woman with type 1 diabetes. Sample: naive CD4+ T cells from blood. The genes are TRBV4-1 and TRBJ2-1; the match to TRBD1 covers 9 bases. Here the CDR3 DNA reads TGCGCCAGCAGCCAAGTGACAGGGGGAAGTGAGCAGTTCTTC. This translates into CASSQVTGGSEQFF.